Each of the 26 T cell receptor beta chains below was sequenced from the same sample in a study of molecular identifiers for immune sequencing clone quantification. TCRdb re-analysed the PCR reads in MiXCR, keeping a single row per CDR3 protein. The data show 100,000 or so distinct CDR3 sequences, around 20% seen once. The specimen was naive CD8+ T cells from blood, with Jurkat cell RNA spiked in. Indicated subset: FACS-sorted CD8+CD4-CCR7+CD45RA+ naive T cells. The receptor set was obtained from a human donor in good health. Some libraries in this study had Jurkat cell RNA spiked in.

This clonotype occurred once. This sequence joins TRBV6-6 and TRBJ1-2; 9 bases align to TRBD1. The junction had 8 bases not matched to a gene; V was cut back by 6 bases and J by 0 bases. CDR1 and CDR2 (germline): MNHNY, SVGAGI (reference sequence). CDR3 length equals 16 residues. CDR3 residues: CASSRPRQGANYGYTF. The CDR3 DNA is TGTGCCAGCAGCCGACCTAGACAGGGGGCTAACTATGGCTACACCTTC.

This clonotype was seen at least ten times. V and J are TRBV2 and TRBJ2-3; tentative D call: TRBD2 (5 bases). Trimming left V 6 bases short and J 0 bases short, with 10 bases between. Looked up from germline, CDR1 is SNHLY and CDR2 is FYNNEI. The CDR3 runs to 14 residues. The CDR3 nucleotides are TGTGCCAGCAGGCGGGTCATGAGCACAGATACGCAGTATTTT. Amino acids: CASRRVMSTDTQYF.

This clonotype was recorded at least ten times. V usage is TRBV24-1 and J usage is TRBJ2-3; TRBD2 matches 16 bases. J gave up 3 bases and V 3 bases, and 8 bases lay outside the gene matches. Germline-derived CDR1 and CDR2 are KGHDR and SFDVKD. The CDR3 totals 19 residues. The CDR3 here is CATSDPGLAGGPGTDTQYF. The CDR3, as DNA: TGTGCCACCAGTGATCCGGGACTAGCGGGAGGGCCTGGGACAGATACGCAGTATTTT.

This clonotype came up a few times. The J gene is TRBJ2-1, the V gene TRBV27, with 13 positions matching TRBD2. J was trimmed by 6 bases and V by 5 bases; bases with no gene match: 10. The V gene's germline CDR1 is MNHEY and CDR2 SMNVEV (reference sequence). This CDR3 has 17 residues. This chain's CDR3 is CASSIPPGLAGPNEQFF. The CDR3, as DNA: TGTGCCAGCAGTATCCCCCCGGGACTAGCGGGACCCAATGAGCAGTTCTTC.

Comments on this clonotype: The junction shows a germline mismatch at one end, possibly a read error. The chain couples TRBV4-3 to TRBJ1-4; D gene unclear. The V gene's germline CDR1 is LGHNA and CDR2 YSLEER. This CDR3 has 18 amino acids. DNA for the CDR3: TGCGCCAGCAGCCAAGATGCACAGCCGGTTGCAACTAATGAAAAACAGTTTTTT. The encoded protein is CASSQDAQPVATNEKQFF.

This clonotype came up a few times. The chain uses TRBV19 and TRBJ1-6, with D unresolved. The CDR3 extends over 13 amino acids. CDR1 and CDR2 (germline): LNHDA, SQIVND (reference sequence). V dropped 5 bases and J dropped 7 bases, with 9 bases sitting between them. DNA of the CDR3: TGTGCCAGTAGTGCTTTACTCAATTCACCCCTCCACTTT. Translated: CASSALLNSPLHF.

This clonotype came up many times. Mismatch with germline at one junction end may stem from a read error. The chain employs TRBV29-1 and TRBJ2-3, with TRBD2 identical over 7 bases. Per germline, CDR1 SQVTM and CDR2 ANQGSEA. The CDR3 covers 12 residues. The CDR3 bases are TGCAGCGCAGAACCGGGGGGTTCCTCTTACGCCTTT. Protein: CSAEPGGSSYAF.

This clonotype was detected only a few times. The J gene is TRBJ2-1, the V gene TRBV19; no clear D. The V and J ends lost 3 bases and 3 bases respectively, with 12 bases between them. The CDR3 is made up of 15 amino acids. Germline V gives CDR1 LNHDA, CDR2 SQIVND (reference sequence). CDR3 residues: CASSIVPTDYNEQFF. The CDR3 DNA follows: TGTGCCAGTAGTATTGTTCCCACAGACTACAATGAGCAGTTCTTC.

This rearrangement joins TRBV29-1 to TRBJ2-1; D unresolved. V was trimmed by 1 base and J by 8 bases, leaving 9 bases between them. Germline loops: CDR1 SQVTM, CDR2 ANQGSEA. This CDR3 has 12 amino acids. CDR3 sequence: CSVEGRHDEQFF. CDR3 nucleotide sequence: TGCAGCGTTGAAGGTCGACACGATGAGCAGTTCTTC.

This clonotype was detected only a few times. The CDR3 DNA sequence: TGTGCCACCAGCGCTACTAGCGGAAGTAACACCGGGGAGCTGTTTTTT. Translation gives CATSATSGSNTGELFF. The gene calls are TRBV15 and TRBJ2-2, with 8 positions matching TRBD2. The CDR3 totals 16 residues. Per the germline V gene, CDR1 is LNHNV and CDR2 is YYDKDF (reference sequence). The ends lost 5 bases at V and 2 bases at J; junction bases unmatched: 7.

This clonotype appeared many times. The chain uses TRBV27 and TRBJ1-1; 10 positions match TRBD1. With 6 bases clipped from V and 5 bases from J, the junction kept 6 bases outside the gene matches. Germline loops: CDR1 MNHEY, CDR2 SMNVEV (reference sequence). The CDR3 is 14 amino acids. The CDR3 nucleotides are TGTGCCAGCAGCTATGGACAGGGGGAGACTGAAGCTTTCTTT. Amino acid sequence: CASSYGQGETEAFF.

Ten or more counts support this clonotype. J is TRBJ1-1 and V is TRBV5-1; maybe TRBD1 (5 bases). The V end lost 3 bases, the J end lost 7 bases, and 19 bases lay between the germline ends. Germline CDR1 and CDR2: SGHRS and YFSETQ. The CDR3 has 15 amino acids. CDR3 coding DNA: TGCGCCAGCAGCTACACCCGGGGGACCGGTTTTGAAGCTTTCTTT. Its protein is CASSYTRGTGFEAFF.

The sample holds many counts of this clonotype. This chain joins TRBV5-4 and TRBJ2-7; a weak D match, TRBD1 (6 bases). The CDR3 has 15 amino acids. The V end lost 0 bases, the J end lost 4 bases, and 14 bases lay between the germline ends. Per the germline V gene, CDR1 is SGHNT and CDR2 is YYREEE (reference sequence). The CDR3 sequence is CASSLVLGQQYEQYF. As DNA, the CDR3 is TGTGCCAGCAGCTTGGTGCTAGGACAGCAATACGAGCAGTACTTC.

The chain uses TRBV4-3 and TRBJ1-6, with unresolved D. The V end was cut by 1 base, the J end by 7 bases, with 11 bases between. CDR1 LGHNA and CDR2 YSLEER come from the germline V gene. The CDR3 runs to 15 residues. CDR3 nucleotide sequence: TGCGCCAGCAGCCAAGCCGACGGATTCAATTCACCCCTCCACTTT. It yields the protein CASSQADGFNSPLHF.

This sequence joins TRBV6-2 or TRBV6-3 and TRBJ2-1; D ambiguous. CDR1 is MNHEY, CDR2 SVGEGT, per germline. Trimming stripped 6 bases from V and 3 bases from J, with 9 bases between. CDR3 length: 13 amino acids. The CDR3, as DNA: TGTGCCAGCAGGCCGACTCTCTACAATGAGCAGTTCTTC. Residues: CASRPTLYNEQFF.

This clonotype has more than one count but fewer than ten. The rearrangement joins TRBV6-1 to TRBJ2-1; D not resolved. Looked up from germline, CDR1 is MNHNS and CDR2 is SASEGT. The CDR3 is 12 amino acids. Trimming shortened V by 10 bases and J by 1 base, and 8 bases separated the two germline ends. The CDR3 is CATDRSYNEQFF. The CDR3 coding sequence is TGTGCCACCGACCGATCCTACAATGAGCAGTTCTTC.

This clonotype was observed many times. The rearrangement joins TRBV7-9 to TRBJ2-7; D call uncertain. Per germline, CDR1 SEHNR and CDR2 FQNEAQ (reference sequence). Trimming removed 4 bases at V and 2 bases at J, with 3 bases between. The CDR3 is 11 residues long. For the CDR3, the DNA is TGTGCCAGCAGCTCGGCCTACGAGCAGTACTTC. This encodes CASSSAYEQYF. Full variable domain (remainder filled in from reference TRBV7-9 and TRBJ2-7): DTGVSQNPRHKITKRGQNVTFRCDPISEHNRLYWYRQTLGQGPEFLTYFQNEAQLEKSRLLSDRFSAERPKGSFSTLEIQRTEQGDSAMYLCASSSAYEQYFGPGTRLTVT.

This clonotype was seen repeatedly, ten times or more. At one end the junction does not follow the germline gene, possibly because of a read error. V is TRBV20-1 and J is TRBJ2-7; TRBD2 agrees at 10 bases. CDR3 length: 17 amino acids. Germline V gene sequence: CDR1 DFQATT, CDR2 SNEGSKA (reference sequence). The CDR3 loop reads CSARADETSGYSYEQYF. CDR3 bases: TGCAGTGCAAGAGCAGACGAGACTAGCGGGTACTCCTACGAGCAGTACTTC.

There are many counts of this clonotype. This chain uses TRBV6-1 with TRBJ2-7, with 9 bases that match TRBD1. This CDR3 is built from 14 residues. Losses at the gene ends were 10 bases for V and 4 bases for J; bases not matched to a gene: 11. The germline V gene encodes CDR1 MNHNS and CDR2 SASEGT. The CDR3 protein is CATHGQGFRYEQYF. Here the CDR3 DNA reads TGTGCCACCCACGGACAGGGGTTTAGGTACGAGCAGTACTTC.

Ten or more counts support this clonotype. The rearrangement joins TRBV6-5 to TRBJ2-7; 10 bases are shared with TRBD1. In germline, CDR1 is MNHEY, CDR2 SVGAGI. CDR3 size: 14 residues. The trim removed 6 bases at V and 3 bases at J, leaving 5 bases unmatched. CDR3 sequence reads: CASRTGTGDYEQYF. The CDR3 DNA sequence: TGTGCCAGCAGGACCGGGACAGGGGACTACGAGCAGTACTTC.

The chain recombines TRBV19 with TRBJ1-4; D perhaps matches TRBD1 (6 bases). Deletions cut 7 bases from V and 8 bases from J, with 17 bases between. Germline values: CDR1 LNHDA, CDR2 SQIVND (reference sequence). The CDR3 covers 14 residues. The CDR3 region is CASKTGTPNEKLFF. The CDR3 DNA is TGTGCCAGTAAAACCGGGACACCCAACGAAAAACTGTTTTTT.

V is TRBV6-1 and J is TRBJ2-5, with D perhaps matching TRBD1 or TRBD2 (5 bases each). CDR1 and CDR2 (germline): MNHNS, SASEGT. The CDR3 sequence is 13 residues long. Trimming took 8 bases from V and 5 from J, leaving 15 bases between them. The CDR3 sequence: CASYRGGVETQYF. In nucleotides, the CDR3 is TGTGCCAGCTATCGTGGGGGTGTGGAGACCCAGTACTTC.

The table lists this clonotype with a few counts. This sequence joins TRBV2 and TRBJ2-5, with 12 bases fitting TRBD2. V lost 8 bases and J lost 1; bases outside the gene matches: 17. The CDR3 is 19 amino acids. Germline CDR1 reads SNHLY; CDR2 reads FYNNEI. The CDR3 bases are TGTGCCAGCTCAATCTCGGTACTAGCGGGGGGAACCTTCCAAGAGACCCAGTACTTC. This translates into CASSISVLAGGTFQETQYF.

Remarks on this clonotype: This likely comes from a read error, as the CDR3 has no conserved phenylalanine or tryptophan at its end. The chain has TRBV3-1 and TRBJ2-1; TRBD2 aligns across 11 bases. V dropped 4 bases and J dropped 4; count of bases not matched to a gene: 3. Germline V gene lookup returns CDR1 LGHDT and CDR2 YNNKEL (reference sequence). The CDR3 is 15 residues long. Here the CDR3 reads CASSPLAGDYNEQFL. The CDR3 DNA follows: TGTGCCAGCAGCCCACTAGCGGGGGATTACAATGAGCAGTTCCTC.

In this sample, this clonotype turned up a few times. The genes are TRBV20-1 and TRBJ1-3; D is uncertain. The V gene's germline CDR1 is DFQATT and CDR2 SNEGSKA (reference sequence). Trimming took off 4 bases at V and 0 bases at J, with 4 bases between the two ends. The CDR3 has 12 residues. CDR3 sequence (DNA): TGCAGTGCTACCAGCTCTGGAAACACCATATATTTT. This codes for CSATSSGNTIYF.

This clonotype was counted only a few times. The gene calls are TRBV7-9 and TRBJ2-7; 8 bases agree with TRBD1. The V gene's germline CDR1 is SEHNR and CDR2 FQNEAQ (reference sequence). The V gene end was trimmed by 5 bases and the J gene end by 6 bases; junction bases not matched to a gene: 15. This CDR3 is 16 amino acids long. The DNA for the CDR3 is TGTGCCAGCAGCCCCCGGGACAGGCTCGCTAACTTCGAGCAGTACTTC. Translation gives CASSPRDRLANFEQYF.